Sequencing of this T cell receptor (beta chain) was carried out in a study of PD-1 blockade in classical Hodgkin lymphoma. Notes on the study in general: The study reported lower baseline TCR diversity in newly diagnosed patients than in healthy donors. Prior therapy or disease activity may underlie the repertoire differences, whose causes remain undefined. Patients who began taking nivolumab under 1 year after ASCT were left out. Diversity in CD4+ TCRs, unlike that measured in CD8+ TCRs, had risen significantly by C4D1.

The time point is: cycle 4 day 1 (C4D1), after five to seven weeks of nivolumab. Brentuximab vedotin exposure varied among the patients, all of whom had relapsed after autologous stem cell transplantation. This clone was detected only once. What it binds is unknown. Libraries were prepared by immunoSEQ multiplex PCR; TCRdb keeps only in-frame clonotypes and omits some of them. Of around 13,000 clones listed, roughly 80% are singletons. Sequences were derived from peripheral blood mononuclear cells (PBMCs), sampled before the fourth cycle of nivolumab. This TCR derives from a human donor with classical Hodgkin lymphoma.

Here the CDR3 reads CASSLLGGVYNEQFF. The CDR3 nucleotides are TGTGCCAGCAGCTTATTAGGTGGCGTATACAATGAGCAGTTCTTC. V and J are TRBV7-2 and TRBJ2-1; D is uncertain. The CDR3 loop spans 15 amino acids. Trimming left V 2 bases short and J 4 bases short, with 12 bases between. Germline V gene data show CDR1 as SGHTA and CDR2 as FQGNSA.